The 13 T cell receptor beta chains below all came from one sample that was sequenced in a study of T and B cells in COVID-19 patients (dated by TCRdb to the early 2020s). TRB repertoires were amplified from approximately 270-530 ng of genomic DNA extracted from blood. The reads were generated on an Illumina MiSeq. TRB rearrangements were amplified by multiplex PCR with BIOMED2 TRB-A/B primer pools. TCRdb cleaned the public reads at Q25 with fastp, built clones with MiXCR and kept in-frame beta chains. Each CDR3 protein appears once, grouped with its most common genes and DNA. This sample gives thousands of distinct CDR3 sequences in total; roughly a quarter of them show up just once. Of the sample, about two fifths falls within the top ten clones. The sample consisted of blood. The receptors originated from a human donor with active COVID-19. The donor label of this sample is uncertain.

This clonotype was detected only a few times. The chain carries TRBV10-2 and TRBJ2-1; the match to TRBD2 covers 8 bases. Losses at the gene ends were 3 bases for V and 0 bases for J; bases not matched to a gene: 7. Germline V gene lookup returns CDR1 WSHSY and CDR2 SAAADI. The CDR3 totals 17 residues. CDR3 region: CASSDPLAGLSYNEQFF. CDR3 in DNA: TGCGCCAGCAGTGATCCCCTAGCGGGTCTCTCCTACAATGAGCAGTTCTTC.

The rearrangement links TRBV6-5 to TRBJ1-2, with 7 bases that match TRBD1. CDR3 length: 14 amino acids. V lost 2 bases to trimming and J lost 4 bases; unmatched junction nucleotides: 4. CDR1 is MNHEY, CDR2 SVGAGI, per germline. The CDR3 loop is CASSYHRGSYGYTF. The CDR3 DNA reads as TGTGCCAGCAGTTACCACAGGGGTTCCTATGGCTACACCTTC.

This clonotype is termed medium-sized (0.01 to 0.1%). The chain couples TRBV18 to TRBJ1-6, with TRBD1 matching over 7 bases. From germline, CDR1 is KGHSH and CDR2 LQKENI. V lost 4 bases to trimming and J lost 8 bases; unmatched junction nucleotides: 2. The CDR3 is 13 residues long. CDR3 sequence: CASSRTGDSPLHF. The CDR3 DNA is TGTGCCAGCTCACGAACAGGGGATTCACCCCTCCACTTT.

For this clonotype: Since a much larger clone is just one base distant, this may be a read error. The chain is built from TRBV12-3 or TRBV12-4 and TRBJ2-7; 7 bases agree with TRBD1. Trimming cost V 7 bases and J 9 bases; bases outside gene matches: 15. The CDR3 has 14 amino acids. The CDR3 DNA follows: TGTGCCAGCACCGGGACAGTCCCACCTGGGGGGCAGTACTTC. Protein product: CASTGTVPPGGQYF.

The genes are TRBV5-1 and TRBJ2-1; 11 bases map to TRBD2. The V gene's germline CDR1 is SGHRS and CDR2 YFSETQ. Trimming cost V 4 bases and J 2 bases; bases outside gene matches: 2. There are 15 residues in the CDR3. The CDR3 coding sequence is TGCGCCAGCAGCCTTAGCGGGGGGGCCTACAATGAGCAGTTCTTC. Translating it yields CASSLSGGAYNEQFF.

By sample share, this clonotype is medium-sized. This chain uses TRBV27 with TRBJ2-7; no reliable D call. The CDR3 is made up of 12 amino acids. Germline CDR1 and CDR2: MNHEY and SMNVEV (reference sequence). V lost 6 bases and J lost 6, with 12 bases in between. The CDR3 nucleotides read TGTGCCAGCAGCTCCTTCCAATCCGAGCAGTACTTC. Translated, it gives CASSSFQSEQYF.

The V call is TRBV10-3, the J call TRBJ2-5; either TRBD1 or TRBD2 may fit D (5 bases each). Germline CDR1 reads ENHRY; CDR2 reads SYGVKD. The CDR3 has 14 amino acids. Deletions cut 4 bases from V and 5 bases from J, with 14 bases between. The CDR3 here is CAISVPGPTETQYF. The CDR3 DNA is TGTGCCATCAGTGTGCCGGGGCCAACGGAGACCCAGTACTTC.

The chain recombines TRBV7-9 with TRBJ1-5, with 8 bases identical to TRBD1. Unmatched junction bases numbered 2, after V lost 4 bases and J lost 6 bases. The germline V gene has CDR1 SEHNR and CDR2 FQNEAQ (reference sequence). CDR3 size: 13 residues. CDR3 amino acids: CASSSTGGQPQHF. CDR3 DNA: TGTGCCAGCAGCTCTACAGGGGGTCAGCCCCAGCATTTT.

This clonotype was counted only a few times. The CDR3: CASSAEGPGGTGELFF. CDR3 DNA sequence: TGTGCCAGTTCCGCTGAGGGTCCGGGAGGCACCGGGGAGCTGTTTTTT. This chain links TRBV4-2 with TRBJ2-2; 7 bases agree with TRBD2. Losses at the gene ends were 9 bases for V and 4 bases for J; bases not matched to a gene: 14. This CDR3 has 16 residues. CDR1 is LGHNA, CDR2 YNFKEQ, per germline.

The sample holds a few counts of this clonotype. Written as DNA, the CDR3 is TGTGCCAGCAGCTTAGGCCCGGACAGGACCTACGAGCAGTACTTC. Translated, it gives CASSLGPDRTYEQYF. The J gene is TRBJ2-7, the V gene TRBV13; 7 bases agree with TRBD1. Germline V gene sequence: CDR1 PRHDT, CDR2 FYEKMQ (reference sequence). The ends lost 0 bases at V and 2 bases at J; junction bases unmatched: 4. The CDR3 extends over 15 amino acids.

V and J are TRBV21-1 and TRBJ2-4; the table gives TRBD2 as D, unverified against the DNA. TRBV21-1 is reported as a pseudogene. The CDR3 is 16 residues long. The CDR3 sequence is CASSVRPARGTNIQYF. DNA of the CDR3: TGTGCCAGCAGCGTGAGACCCGCGAGGGGCACTAACATTCAGTACTTC.

This clonotype was picked up a small number of times. The chain has TRBV5-1 and TRBJ2-5; 11 positions agree with TRBD2. This CDR3 spans 16 amino acids. Trimming cost V 2 bases and J 1 base; bases outside gene matches: 4. Germline CDR1 reads SGHRS; CDR2 reads YFSETQ. The CDR3: CASSFGLAGLQETQYF. The DNA of the CDR3 is TGCGCCAGCAGCTTCGGACTAGCGGGCCTCCAAGAGACCCAGTACTTC. Combining the CDR3 with reference TRBV5-1 and TRBJ2-5 gives the whole variable domain KAGVTQTPRYLIKTRGQQVTLSCSPISGHRSVSWYQQTPGQGLQFLFEYFSETQRNKGNFPGRFSGRQFSNSRSEMNVSTLELGDSALYLCASSFGLAGLQETQYFGPGTRLLVL.

The chain recombines TRBV7-2 with TRBJ1-2, with D hard to call. CDR1 and CDR2 (germline): SGHTA, FQGNSA. V lost 2 bases and J lost 3, with 4 bases in between. CDR3 length: 12 amino acids. The CDR3 DNA follows: TGTGCCAGCAGCTTATGGGACTATGGCTACACCTTC. Translating gives CASSLWDYGYTF.